These T cell receptor beta chains were read from a single sample in a study of blood T cells in healthy people across ages. TCRdb independently ran MiXCR on the 5' RACE reads; one entry per CDR3 protein. The profile covers 1.5 million to 1.8 million distinct CDR3 sequences, with approximately 39% appearing a single time and under 5% taken by the ten largest. The sample was blood. The receptor set was obtained from a woman between 18 and 30 years old in good health. Both conserved end residues are trimmed from each CDR3. The D gene is left open where the match is weak.

TRBV6-5 | NA | ASSNTFTGELF
TRBV20-1 | TRBD1 | SARQGGFYGYT
TRBV5-1 | NA | ASSVETPTDTQY
TRBV21-1 | NA | ASSSRSRGAMNTEAF
TRBV20-1 | TRBD2 | SARSGRELYEQY
TRBV29-1 | TRBD1 | SVARQGQNTEAF
TRBV5-1 | TRBD1 | ASSGTGGANTEAF
TRBV6-8 | NA | ASSCLAKETQY
TRBV7-9 | TRBD1 | ASSLTGIYNEQF
TRBV20-1 | NA | SARGSYNEQF
TRBV29-1 | NA | SVEAAANTEAF
TRBV5-8 | NA | ASSRTVATDTQY
TRBV21-1 | NA | ASTYRGGYGYT
TRBV4-1 | NA | ASSLYGAPSSYNEQF